A selection of T cell receptor beta chains follows, all from one sample in a study of shared clonotypes between healthy human individuals. Some clones are missing from TCRdb's copy, which holds only in-frame ones; the method was immunoSEQ multiplex PCR. Of about 700,000 clones in the sample, less than 85% were seen once. Material: memory CD4+ T cells sorted from blood. The receptors here all came from a woman in her 30s in good health. The CDR3 runs from the conserved cysteine through the conserved F or W. D genes are given only for firm matches. Rows give clone size only sometimes, using once, few, many, or a class for an expanded clone.

CDR3nt | CDR3aa | abundance | j_gene | d_gene | v_gene
TGTGCCAGCAGTGAAGCGGGGGCCTATAATCAGCCCCAGCATTTT | CASSEAGAYNQPQHF | . | TRBJ1-5 | . | TRBV6-1
TGCGCCAGCAGCCAATCTACCGGGAAACTGTTTTTT | CASSQSTGKLFF | . | TRBJ1-4 | . | TRBV4-1
TGTGCCAGCAGTTTGGGTTTTCGCTTTGCAGAGGGGATGACTAACTATGGCTACACCTTC | CASSLGFRFAEGMTNYGYTF | many | TRBJ1-2 | . | TRBV28
TGTGCCAGTAGTCGGATAGGGGTTTTATCCGGGGAGCTGTTTTTT | CASSRIGVLSGELFF | . | TRBJ2-2 | . | TRBV19
TGTGCCAGCAGCTTAACGCTTGGGACTAGCGGAAGCACCGGGGAGCTGTTTTTT | CASSLTLGTSGSTGELFF | . | TRBJ2-2 | TRBD2 | TRBV7-3
TGTGCCAGTATCGGCAACATGAACACTGAAGCTTTCTTT | CASIGNMNTEAFF | few | TRBJ1-1 | . | TRBV19
TGTGCCAGCCGGGGTATTGAAAACATTCAGTACTTC | CASRGIENIQYF | . | TRBJ2-4 | . | TRBV2
TGTGCCAGCGGTCAGGGGTTGGGCACTGAAGCTTTCTTT | CASGQGLGTEAFF | . | TRBJ1-1 | . | TRBV25-1
TGTGCCAGCAGCTTAGTCCAGGGGAACTATGGCTACACCTTC | CASSLVQGNYGYTF | . | TRBJ1-2 | . | TRBV7-9
TGTGCCAGCAGTCGACCGGGACAGGGGACCTATGGCTACACCTTC | CASSRPGQGTYGYTF | many | TRBJ1-2 | TRBD1 | TRBV6-5
TGTGCCAGCAGCCTATTAGCGGGAGTGAGGGGCAATGAGCAGTTCTTC | CASSLLAGVRGNEQFF | . | TRBJ2-1 | TRBD2 | TRBV14
TGCGCCAGCAGCGAGGGGACTAGCGGGTCCAATGAGCAGTTCTTC | CASSEGTSGSNEQFF | . | TRBJ2-1 | TRBD2 | TRBV5-1
TGTGCCAGTAGTCCACGCCCGGGACAGTTTAGCAATCAGCCCCAGCATTTT | CASSPRPGQFSNQPQHF | . | TRBJ1-5 | TRBD1 | TRBV19
TGTGCCAGCTCAATAGGGTCAGGCGCTGAAGCTTTCTTT | CASSIGSGAEAFF | . | TRBJ1-1 | . | TRBV18
TGTGCCAGCAGCCAACAGAGTAGGGATGAAAAACTGTTTTTT | CASSQQSRDEKLFF | . | TRBJ1-4 | . | TRBV2
TGCGCCAGCCGAGGTGGGACAGGTCATGAAAAACTGTTTTTT | CASRGGTGHEKLFF | . | TRBJ1-4 | TRBD1 | TRBV5-1
TGTGCCAGCAGCTTAGCGCAGGGGCCGGATACGCAGTATTTT | CASSLAQGPDTQYF | . | TRBJ2-3 | . | TRBV7-2
TGCGCCAGCAGCTTGTCACAGGGGGTGAACAATGAGCAGTTCTTC | CASSLSQGVNNEQFF | few | TRBJ2-1 | TRBD1 | TRBV5-1
TGTGCCAGCAGCTTCAGCGGGAGGGCCGGCAATGAGCAGTTCTTC | CASSFSGRAGNEQFF | . | TRBJ2-1 | TRBD2 | TRBV7-3
TGTGCCAGCAGCTTAGATCTCTTTGGTTTGGAGTACGAGCAGTACTTC | CASSLDLFGLEYEQYF | . | TRBJ2-7 | . | TRBV11-2
TGTGCCAGCAGCTCTATGTCGGGCACCGGGGAGCTGTTTTTT | CASSSMSGTGELFF | many | TRBJ2-2 | . | TRBV7-9
TGTGCCAGTAGTATAGTAGGGGTGAACACCGGGGAGCTGTTTTTT | CASSIVGVNTGELFF | . | TRBJ2-2 | . | TRBV19
TGTGCCAGCAGTTTACGAATTACTAGCGGGAGGGTCACAGATACGCAGTATTTT | CASSLRITSGRVTDTQYF | once | TRBJ2-3 | TRBD2 | TRBV28
TGTGCCAGCAGTTTAGCTGTGGGGGGCGGGGCCAAAAACATTCAGTACTTC | CASSLAVGGGAKNIQYF | once | TRBJ2-4 | . | TRBV28
TGTGCCAGCAGAGGACGCGAGTATGGCTACACCTTC | CASRGREYGYTF | . | TRBJ1-2 | . | TRBV28
TGCGCCAGCAGCTTGGAGGTGTATCGCGGACTACCCCAATACAATGAGCAGTTCTTC | CASSLEVYRGLPQYNEQFF | few | TRBJ2-1 | . | TRBV5-1
TGTGCCAGCAGCGGAACAATTGGCACCCTACAAGAGACCCAGTACTTC | CASSGTIGTLQETQYF | . | TRBJ2-5 | . | TRBV11-2
TGTGCCAGCTCCTCTGGACAGGGGTACGAGCAGTACTTC | CASSSGQGYEQYF | . | TRBJ2-7 | TRBD1 | TRBV6-6
TGTGCCAGCAGTTCACAACAGGGCACTGAAGCTTTCTTT | CASSSQQGTEAFF | . | TRBJ1-1 | . | TRBV28
TGTGCCAGTCGACTAGCGGGAGGGCCCTACGAGCAGTACTTC | CASRLAGGPYEQYF | . | TRBJ2-7 | TRBD2 | TRBV19
TGCGCCAGCAGCTTAGGGTCACAAGAGACCCAGTACTTC | CASSLGSQETQYF | . | TRBJ2-5 | . | TRBV5-1
TGTGCCATCACGGACATCTACAATGAGCAGTTCTTC | CAITDIYNEQFF | few | TRBJ2-1 | . | TRBV25-1
TGTGCCAGCTCTCCTTCCTCAACTAATGAAAAACTGTTTTTT | CASSPSSTNEKLFF | . | TRBJ1-4 | . | TRBV2
TGTGCCAGCTCACCTGCCGGGACAGGGGAGTTCGAGCAGTACTTC | CASSPAGTGEFEQYF | . | TRBJ2-7 | TRBD1 | TRBV18
TGTGCCAGCAGTTCCATCCGGGACAGGCGGGACGAGCAGTACTTC | CASSSIRDRRDEQYF | . | TRBJ2-7 | TRBD1 | TRBV6-5
TGTGCCAGCAGCCCAAAGACTATCCCCCCAGATACGCAGTATTTT | CASSPKTIPPDTQYF | . | TRBJ2-3 | . | TRBV7-2
TGTGCCAGTAGTATAGGGACTAGCGGAACTATCACAGATACGCAGTATTTT | CASSIGTSGTITDTQYF | once | TRBJ2-3 | TRBD2 | TRBV19
TGTGCCAGCAGCGTAGGTCCGGAAACGAACACCGGGGAGCTGTTTTTT | CASSVGPETNTGELFF | . | TRBJ2-2 | . | TRBV9
TGCAGCGTTAAGTTTGGCCCTCGACTAGCCTTCCAAGAGACCCAGTACTTC | CSVKFGPRLAFQETQYF | . | TRBJ2-5 | TRBD2 | TRBV29-1
TGCGCCAGCACTCGCCGGGGGAGTACCTACAATGAGCAGTTCTTC | CASTRRGSTYNEQFF | . | TRBJ2-1 | . | TRBV10-2
TGTGCCAGCAGTGCCTTTCGTAATAACAATGAGCAGTTCTTC | CASSAFRNNNEQFF | . | TRBJ2-1 | . | TRBV6-1
TGTGCCAGTAGCTCTTCCCTCTTAGACCTCCTTGAGCGTCAGCCCCAGCATTTT | CASSSSLLDLLERQPQHF | . | TRBJ1-5 | . | TRBV19